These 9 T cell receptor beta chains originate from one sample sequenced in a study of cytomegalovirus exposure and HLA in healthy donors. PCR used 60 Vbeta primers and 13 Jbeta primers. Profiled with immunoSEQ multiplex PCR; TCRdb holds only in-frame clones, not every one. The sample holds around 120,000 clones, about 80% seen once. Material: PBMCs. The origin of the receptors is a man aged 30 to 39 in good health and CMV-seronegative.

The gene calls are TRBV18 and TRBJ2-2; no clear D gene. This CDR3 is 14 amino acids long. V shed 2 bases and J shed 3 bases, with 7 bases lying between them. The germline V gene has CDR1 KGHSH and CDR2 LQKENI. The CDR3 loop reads CASSPTYDTGELFF. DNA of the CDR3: TGTGCCAGCTCACCAACATACGACACCGGGGAGCTGTTTTTT.

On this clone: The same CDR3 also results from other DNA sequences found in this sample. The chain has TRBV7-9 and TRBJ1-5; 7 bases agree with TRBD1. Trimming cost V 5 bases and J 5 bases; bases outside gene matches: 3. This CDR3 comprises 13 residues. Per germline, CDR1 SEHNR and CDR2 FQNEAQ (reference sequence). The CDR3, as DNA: TGTGCCAGCAGCCCCACAGGGGATCAGCCCCAGCATTTT. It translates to CASSPTGDQPQHF.

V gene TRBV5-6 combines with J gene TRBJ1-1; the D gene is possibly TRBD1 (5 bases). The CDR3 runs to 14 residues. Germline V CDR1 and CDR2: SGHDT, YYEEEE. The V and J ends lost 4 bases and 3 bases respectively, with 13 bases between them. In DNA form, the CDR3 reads TGTGCCAGCAGCCTGGCGGGGGTCGACACTGAAGCTTTCTTT. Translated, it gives CASSLAGVDTEAFF.

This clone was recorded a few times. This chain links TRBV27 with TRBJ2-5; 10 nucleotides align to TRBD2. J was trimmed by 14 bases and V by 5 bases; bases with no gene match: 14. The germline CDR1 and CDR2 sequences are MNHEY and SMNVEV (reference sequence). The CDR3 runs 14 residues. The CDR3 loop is CASSHQAGGGLIYF. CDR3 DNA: TGTGCCAGCAGTCACCAAGCGGGAGGGGGCCTTATTTACTTC.

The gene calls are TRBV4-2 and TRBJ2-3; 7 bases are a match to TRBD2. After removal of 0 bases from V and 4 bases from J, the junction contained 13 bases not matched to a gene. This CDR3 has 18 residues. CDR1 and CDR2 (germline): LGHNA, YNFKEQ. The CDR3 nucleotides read TGTGCCAGCAGCCAAGATGTTTCCGGGAGGATGGGCTCAGATACGCAGTATTTT. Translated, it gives CASSQDVSGRMGSDTQYF.

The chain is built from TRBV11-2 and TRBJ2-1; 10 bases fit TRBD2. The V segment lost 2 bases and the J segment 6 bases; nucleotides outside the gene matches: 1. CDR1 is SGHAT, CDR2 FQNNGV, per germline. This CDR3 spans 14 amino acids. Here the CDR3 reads CASSLLAGGNEQFF. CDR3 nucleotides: TGTGCCAGCAGCTTATTAGCGGGAGGCAATGAGCAGTTCTTC.

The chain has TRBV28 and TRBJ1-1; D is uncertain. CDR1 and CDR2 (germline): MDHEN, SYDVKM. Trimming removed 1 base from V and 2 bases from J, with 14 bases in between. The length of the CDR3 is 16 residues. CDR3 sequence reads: CASSLFGHRVNTEAFF. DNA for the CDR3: TGTGCCAGCAGTTTATTTGGGCACAGAGTAAACACTGAAGCTTTCTTT.

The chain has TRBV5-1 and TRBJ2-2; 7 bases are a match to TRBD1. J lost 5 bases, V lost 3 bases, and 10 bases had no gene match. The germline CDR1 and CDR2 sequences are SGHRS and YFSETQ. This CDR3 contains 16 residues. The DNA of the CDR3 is TGCGCCAGCAGCTATCAAACCGGGACAGAGACCGGGGAGCTGTTTTTT. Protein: CASSYQTGTETGELFF.

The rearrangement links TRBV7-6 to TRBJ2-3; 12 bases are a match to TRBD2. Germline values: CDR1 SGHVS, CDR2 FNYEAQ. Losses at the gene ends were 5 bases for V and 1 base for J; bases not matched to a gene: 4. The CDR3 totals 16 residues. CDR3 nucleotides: TGTGCCAGCAGCCCATGGACTAGCGGGGGCACAGATACGCAGTATTTT. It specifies CASSPWTSGGTDTQYF.